Each of the 27 T cell receptor beta chains below was sequenced from the same sample in a study of identifying expanded T cells in peripheral blood. The repertoire was sequenced with immunoSEQ multiplex PCR; TCRdb's copy has only in-frame clones and lacks some. The table records around 100,000 clones, 80% to 90% of them present only once. Sequenced: blood. These receptors originate from a person between 18 and 75 years old in good health.

This sequence joins TRBV7-9 and TRBJ1-1; 8 bases fit TRBD1. The V gene's germline CDR1 is SEHNR and CDR2 FQNEAQ (reference sequence). The CDR3 covers 15 residues. J lost 1 base, V lost 5 bases, and 6 bases had no gene match. The chain's CDR3 is CASSLGQGPNTEAFF. CDR3 coding DNA: TGTGCCAGCAGCCTCGGACAGGGCCCGAACACTGAAGCTTTCTTT.

This CDR3 is CASSPRLLAGRYNEQFF. DNA for the CDR3: TGTGCCAGCAGCCCGCGGTTGTTAGCGGGGAGGTACAATGAGCAGTTCTTC. This chain connects TRBV7-7 to TRBJ2-1, with 8 bases identical to TRBD2. Trimming cost V 5 bases and J 4 bases; bases outside gene matches: 13. Germline CDR1 reads SSHAT; CDR2 reads FNYEAQ (reference sequence). The CDR3 covers 17 residues.

This clone occurred once. The chain links TRBV11-2 to TRBJ2-7; 10 bases are a match to TRBD2. The CDR3 consists of 15 residues. Germline loops: CDR1 SGHAT, CDR2 FQNNGV. J lost 4 bases, V lost 2 bases, and 5 bases had no gene match. The CDR3 spells CASSLLAGVFYEQYF. The CDR3 DNA reads as TGTGCCAGCAGCTTACTAGCGGGAGTGTTTTACGAGCAGTACTTC.

This clone was observed once. The rearrangement links TRBV9 to TRBJ2-1; the D call may be TRBD1 or TRBD2 (5 bases each). The germline gives CDR1 SGDLS, CDR2 YYNGEE. This CDR3 region has 14 residues. V lost 2 bases to trimming and J lost 6 bases, with 12 bases between them. CDR3 in DNA: TGTGCCAGCAGCGTCGGACGGGGCCCCAATGAGCAGTTCTTC. Translation: CASSVGRGPNEQFF. Drawing the rest from reference TRBV9 and TRBJ2-1, the complete variable domain is DSGVTQTPKHLITATGQRVTLRCSPRSGDLSVYWYQQSLDQGLQFLIQYYNGEERAKGNILERFSAQQFPDLHSELNLSSLELGDSALYFCASSVGRGPNEQFFGPGTRLTVL.

The chain combines TRBV13 with TRBJ2-3; D not certain. The CDR3 runs to 16 residues. Between the trimmed V and J ends, which lost 3 bases and 1 base, there was a span of 14 bases. The germline V gene has CDR1 PRHDT and CDR2 FYEKMQ (reference sequence). DNA for the CDR3: TGTGCCAGCAGCTTCCCGTCCCCCCCCGGCACAGATACGCAGTATTTT. The encoded protein is CASSFPSPPGTDTQYF.

J is TRBJ2-5 and V is TRBV5-4; D is possibly TRBD1 or TRBD2 (6 bases each). The CDR3 contains 15 residues. V shed 4 bases and J shed 2 bases, with 15 bases lying between them. CDR1 is SGHNT and CDR2 is YYREEE in the germline V gene (reference sequence). The CDR3 sequence is CASSREGGKQETQYF. CDR3 sequence (DNA): TGTGCCAGCAGCCGCGAGGGGGGAAAGCAAGAGACCCAGTACTTC.

V is TRBV5-1 and J is TRBJ2-1, with 10 bases identical to TRBD2. The CDR3 length is 13 residues. The trim removed 7 bases at V and 5 bases at J, leaving 3 bases unmatched. Per germline, CDR1 SGHRS and CDR2 YFSETQ. CDR3 DNA: TGCGCCAGCTTAGGACTAGCGGACAATGAGCAGTTCTTC. This sequence encodes CASLGLADNEQFF. Combining the CDR3 with reference TRBV5-1 and TRBJ2-1 gives the whole variable domain KAGVTQTPRYLIKTRGQQVTLSCSPISGHRSVSWYQQTPGQGLQFLFEYFSETQRNKGNFPGRFSGRQFSNSRSEMNVSTLELGDSALYLCASLGLADNEQFFGPGTRLTVL.

V and J are TRBV9 and TRBJ1-1; D is unresolved. The CDR3 runs to 16 residues. Germline loops: CDR1 SGDLS, CDR2 YYNGEE. V was shortened by 5 bases and J by 4 bases, with 21 bases between the two germline ends. CDR3 DNA: TGTGCCAGCAGTCCCTCTCCGCCTGGGGTAGGCACTGAAGCTTTCTTT. This translates into CASSPSPPGVGTEAFF.

The chain uses TRBV7-9 and TRBJ1-2; a possible D gene is TRBD1 (5 bases). V was clipped by 2 bases and J by 2 bases, with 15 bases between them. In germline, CDR1 is SEHNR, CDR2 FQNEAQ (reference sequence). This CDR3 is built from 16 residues. The CDR3 is CASSLTPGGPNYGYTF. The CDR3 DNA is TGTGCCAGCAGCTTAACCCCCGGGGGACCCAACTATGGCTACACCTTC.

V usage is TRBV6-1 and J usage is TRBJ2-3, with 13 nucleotides matching TRBD2. Germline-derived CDR1 and CDR2 are MNHNS and SASEGT. Trimming took 1 base from V and 5 from J; bases not matched to a gene: 3. This CDR3 has 16 residues. The CDR3 region has the DNA TGTGCCAGCAGTGAAGTCCGACTAGCGGGGGGAGATACGCAGTATTTT. This gives the protein CASSEVRLAGGDTQYF.

This chain joins TRBV25-1 and TRBJ2-1; no clear D gene. The germline CDR1 and CDR2 sequences are MGHDK and SYGVNS. The CDR3 is 11 amino acids. Deletions cut 0 bases from V and 6 bases from J, with 0 bases between. The CDR3 spells CASSEYNEQFF. CDR3 nucleotide sequence: TGTGCCAGCAGTGAATACAATGAGCAGTTCTTC.

This chain uses TRBV5-2 with TRBJ1-2; the table's D call, TRBD1, has no DNA check behind it. TRBV5-2 is described as a pseudogene. The length of the CDR3 is 15 residues. The CDR3 DNA sequence: TGCGCCAGCGCCGATCGGGCAGGGGCTAACTATGGCTACACCTTC. It specifies CASADRAGANYGYTF.

The chain carries TRBV5-5 and TRBJ1-1; 8 bases match TRBD1. V shed 5 bases and J 1 base; nucleotides not matched to a gene: 19. Germline CDR1 SGHKS, CDR2 YYEKEE (reference sequence). This CDR3 has 19 amino acids. CDR3 DNA sequence: TGTGCCAGCAGTAAGTGGGCAGGGGGCGAGGTCTGGAGGAACACTGAAGCTTTCTTT. Translated, it gives CASSKWAGGEVWRNTEAFF.

This clone was seen once. The chain uses TRBV5-6 and TRBJ1-5; D perhaps matches TRBD1 (5 bases). The length of the CDR3 is 16 residues. V was pared by 1 base and J by 4 bases, with 15 bases between. Germline assignment: CDR1 SGHDT and CDR2 YYEEEE. CDR3 sequence reads: CASSLNYGGRNQPQHF. The CDR3 region has the DNA TGTGCCAGCAGCTTGAATTACGGGGGTCGGAATCAGCCCCAGCATTTT.

The V and J genes are TRBV5-6 and TRBJ2-3, with 13 bases fitting TRBD2. After removal of 4 bases from V and 2 bases from J, the junction contained 4 bases not matched to a gene. The CDR3 is 16 residues long. Germline CDR1 SGHDT, CDR2 YYEEEE. CDR3 in DNA: TGTGCCAGCAGCAAAGGACTAGCGGGGGCCACAGATACGCAGTATTTT. Protein: CASSKGLAGATDTQYF.

The chain is built from TRBV27 and TRBJ2-1; no reliable D call. The CDR3 consists of 16 residues. V lost 6 bases, J lost 0 bases, and 15 bases lay in between. Germline assignment: CDR1 MNHEY and CDR2 SMNVEV (reference sequence). The CDR3: CASSRLVRNSYNEQFF. The CDR3 DNA follows: TGTGCCAGCAGCCGACTTGTCCGTAACTCCTACAATGAGCAGTTCTTC.

The rearrangement joins TRBV4-2 to TRBJ2-1; D ambiguous. The V end lost 1 base, the J end lost 0 bases, and 10 bases lay between the germline ends. CDR3 length: 16 amino acids. Germline CDR1 is LGHNA and CDR2 is YNFKEQ. This chain's CDR3 is CASSQGALYSYNEQFF. CDR3 DNA: TGTGCCAGCAGCCAAGGTGCCTTATACTCCTACAATGAGCAGTTCTTC.

This clone was observed a handful of times. The DNA of the CDR3 is TGTGCCAGCAGCTTAGCGGGGGCCATAAACTATGGCTACACCTTC. It specifies CASSLAGAINYGYTF. This chain connects TRBV7-9 to TRBJ1-2; possible D gene TRBD1, 6 bases. CDR3 length: 15 amino acids. Trimming took off 0 bases at V and 2 bases at J, with 10 bases between the two ends. Germline lookup yields CDR1 SEHNR and CDR2 FQNEAQ (reference sequence).

The chain employs TRBV15 and TRBJ1-2; no reliable D call. V was clipped by 0 bases and J by 4 bases, with 9 bases between them. In germline, CDR1 is LNHNV, CDR2 YYDKDF (reference sequence). This CDR3 comprises 14 residues. CDR3 amino acids: CATSRDRRAYGYTF. In DNA form, the CDR3 reads TGTGCCACCAGCAGAGATAGAAGGGCCTATGGCTACACCTTC.

The CDR3 loop is CASSPGGALDYGYTF. CDR3 DNA sequence: TGTGCCAGCAGCCCAGGGGGGGCCTTGGACTATGGCTACACCTTC. This chain links TRBV7-3 with TRBJ1-2; 7 nucleotides agree with TRBD1. The germline V gene encodes CDR1 SGHTA and CDR2 FQGTGA. CDR3 length equals 15 residues. With V trimmed by 5 bases and J by 3 bases, 9 bases remained unmatched.

The chain links TRBV4-2 to TRBJ2-1; 11 bases align to TRBD2. The CDR3 loop spans 21 amino acids. The J segment lost 1 base and the V segment lost 0 bases, leaving 14 bases of the junction unmatched. Germline V CDR1 and CDR2: LGHNA, YNFKEQ. CDR3 region: CASSQDLSGSLAGGSYNEQFF. The CDR3 DNA reads as TGTGCCAGCAGCCAAGATTTGTCGGGTTCCCTAGCGGGGGGTTCCTACAATGAGCAGTTCTTC.

The V gene is TRBV29-1, the J gene TRBJ1-2; 8 bases line up with TRBD1. Trimming removed 1 base from V and 4 bases from J; junction bases left unmatched: 5. CDR3 length: 14 amino acids. Germline loops: CDR1 SQVTM, CDR2 ANQGSEA. The CDR3 DNA is TGCAGCGTTGAAGTGCACAGGGGGGGCTATGGCTACACCTTC. Amino acids: CSVEVHRGGYGYTF.

The genes are TRBV4-1 and TRBJ1-3; weak D call: TRBD1 (6 bases). V was clipped by 6 bases and J by 1 base, with 13 bases between them. This CDR3 spans 15 amino acids. CDR1 is MGHRA, CDR2 YSYEKL, per germline. CDR3 loop: CASSPRGDSGNTIYF. The CDR3 nucleotides are TGCGCCAGCAGTCCGAGGGGGGATTCTGGAAACACCATATATTTT.

The chain employs TRBV10-2 and TRBJ1-2, with D hard to call. Germline assignment: CDR1 WSHSY and CDR2 SAAADI. Trimming took 6 bases from V and 1 from J, leaving 6 bases between them. This CDR3 has 12 amino acids. The CDR3 loop reads CASRADNYGYTF. CDR3 sequence (DNA): TGCGCCAGCAGGGCGGATAACTATGGCTACACCTTC.

Comment on this clone: The sample carries other DNA sequences with the same CDR3. V usage is TRBV30 and J usage is TRBJ1-1, with a tentative D call TRBD1 (6 bases). Between the trimmed V and J ends, which lost 0 bases and 4 bases, there was a span of 12 bases. This CDR3 has 14 amino acids. CDR1 is GTSNPN, CDR2 SVGIG, per germline (reference sequence). DNA of the CDR3: TGTGCCTGGAGTGTAAGCCGGGGGCGCACTGAAGCTTTCTTT. This translates into CAWSVSRGRTEAFF.

This chain joins TRBV18 and TRBJ1-3; 10 positions match TRBD1. The CDR3 is made up of 19 amino acids. Per the germline V gene, CDR1 is KGHSH and CDR2 is LQKENI. V shed 3 bases and J 0 bases; nucleotides not matched to a gene: 11. Written as DNA, the CDR3 is TGTGCCAGCTCACCCCAACGAGGGACAGGGGCCCTCTCTGGAAACACCATATATTTT. This codes for CASSPQRGTGALSGNTIYF.

V is TRBV5-1 and J is TRBJ2-7; 8 bases line up with TRBD1. Germline V gene lookup returns CDR1 SGHRS and CDR2 YFSETQ. V was pared by 5 bases and J by 5 bases, with 6 bases of the junction left unmatched. The CDR3 has 13 residues. CDR3 in DNA: TGCGCCAGCAGGTCTCAGGGGGCCCACGAGCAGTACTTC. It codes for CASRSQGAHEQYF.